This T cell receptor (beta chain) was sequenced during a study of blood T cell repertoires in COVID-19. Across the study: Both acute and convalescent COVID-19 samples were obtained from the United States, Italy and Spain. PBMCs, B-cell-depleted T cells, or T cells provided the cDNA or gDNA that made up the material.

TCRdb's table, derived via immunoSEQ multiplex PCR, lists solely in-frame clones and lacks some. Of 150,000 to 200,000 clones in the sample, around 82% were seen once. Trimming stripped 0 bases from V and 5 bases from J, with 9 bases between. Per germline, CDR1 SGHDT and CDR2 YYEEEE. CDR3 length: 14 amino acids. Sequenced material: peripheral blood. This clonotype was obtained from a human donor with acute or convalescent COVID-19. The donor label of this sample is uncertain. The chain recombines TRBV5-6 with TRBJ1-5; D is possibly TRBD1 (5 bases). The CDR3 nucleotides are TGTGCCAGCAGCTTGGGATGGGGGGATCAGCCCCAGCATTTT. Its translation: CASSLGWGDQPQHF. The whole variable domain, filled in from reference TRBV5-6 and TRBJ1-5, reads DAGVTQSPTHLIKTRGQQVTLRCSPKSGHDTVSWYQQALGQGPQFIFQYYEEEERQRGNFPDRFSGHQFPNYSSELNVNALLLGDSALYLCASSLGWGDQPQHFGDGTRLSIL.